This entry lists 14 T cell receptor beta chains sequenced from one sample in a study of cytomegalovirus exposure and HLA in healthy donors. Vbeta (60) and Jbeta (13) primers were used in the PCR. Sequenced by immunoSEQ multiplex PCR; TCRdb stores in-frame clones only, minus some. The table includes about 84,000 clones, about three quarters detected once. Sequenced sample: PBMCs. The receptors were gathered from a male donor in good health and CMV-seropositive.

The V and J genes are TRBV6-5 and TRBJ2-7; TRBD1 matches at 9 bases. This CDR3 spans 15 amino acids. After removal of 3 bases from V and 3 bases from J, the junction contained 6 bases not matched to a gene. The V gene's germline CDR1 is MNHEY and CDR2 SVGAGI. The CDR3 sequence: CASSYGPTGGYEQYF. The CDR3 bases are TGTGCCAGCAGTTATGGTCCGACAGGGGGCTACGAGCAGTACTTC.

This chain uses TRBV30 with TRBJ2-3; 12 positions match TRBD1. The CDR3 is made up of 18 amino acids. Looked up from germline, CDR1 is GTSNPN and CDR2 is SVGIG (reference sequence). V shed 7 bases and J 0 bases; nucleotides not matched to a gene: 14. CDR3 protein: CASRRDRGHLPSTDTQYF. The CDR3 DNA reads as TGTGCCTCGAGACGGGACAGGGGGCACCTACCTAGCACAGATACGCAGTATTTT.

V gene TRBV28 combines with J gene TRBJ1-1; D is perhaps TRBD1 (5 bases). This CDR3 spans 13 amino acids. V lost 4 bases and J 4 bases, leaving 10 bases between the germline ends. Germline CDR1 is MDHEN and CDR2 is SYDVKM. CDR3: CASSSNQGTEAFF. The CDR3 nucleotides are TGTGCCAGCAGTTCGAACCAGGGCACTGAAGCTTTCTTT.

This clone was observed a few times. The J gene is TRBJ2-7, the V gene TRBV18; TRBD1 is a possible D gene (6 bases). V was pared by 0 bases and J by 2 bases, with 8 bases between. Germline V gives CDR1 KGHSH, CDR2 LQKENI. The CDR3 is 14 amino acids. The CDR3 coding sequence is TGTGCCAGCTCACCACCGTGGGACACCTACGAGCAGTACTTC. This codes for CASSPPWDTYEQYF.

The gene calls are TRBV19 and TRBJ2-1; 10 bases map to TRBD1. The CDR3 loop spans 18 amino acids. Germline CDR1 and CDR2: LNHDA and SQIVND (reference sequence). V dropped 7 bases and J dropped 7; count of bases not matched to a gene: 19. DNA for the CDR3: TGTGCCAGTACCTTTAGACAGGGGGCGGCTAGGGGGTGGAATGAGCAGTTCTTC. This translates into CASTFRQGAARGWNEQFF.

The chain is built from TRBV6-6 and TRBJ2-1; no firm D call. The V and J ends lost 2 bases and 9 bases respectively, with 17 bases between them. The germline V gene encodes CDR1 MNHNY and CDR2 SVGAGI (reference sequence). CDR3 length: 15 amino acids. This chain's CDR3 is CASSYVQVNVGEQFF. CDR3 nucleotide sequence: TGTGCCAGCAGTTACGTCCAGGTTAACGTGGGTGAGCAGTTCTTC.

J is TRBJ2-7 and V is TRBV11-2; tentatively, D is TRBD1 (5 bases). The germline V gene encodes CDR1 SGHAT and CDR2 FQNNGV. The CDR3 is 14 amino acids. V was pared by 2 bases and J by 4 bases, with 12 bases between. CDR3 nucleotides: TGTGCCAGCAGCTTAATCGTCCAGGGTTACGAGCAGTACTTC. Encoded protein: CASSLIVQGYEQYF.

The chain employs TRBV28 and TRBJ1-4; D gene ambiguous. From germline, CDR1 is MDHEN and CDR2 SYDVKM. The CDR3 loop spans 14 amino acids. Trimming took off 4 bases at V and 7 bases at J, with 13 bases between the two ends. The CDR3 nucleotides are TGTGCCAGCAGTTCGAATCACGGGGTTGAAAAACTGTTTTTT. Its protein product is CASSSNHGVEKLFF.

The gene calls are TRBV7-3 and TRBJ2-2; TRBD2 agrees at 7 bases. V was clipped by 1 base and J by 2 bases; unmatched bases: 4. Germline values: CDR1 SGHTA, CDR2 FQGTGA. The CDR3 totals 16 residues. The CDR3 region is CASSLMGTINTGELFF. In nucleotides, the CDR3 is TGTGCCAGCAGCTTAATGGGGACTATAAACACCGGGGAGCTGTTTTTT.

This clone was observed a single time. The V gene is TRBV7-9, the J gene TRBJ2-1; 8 bases align to TRBD1. Per the germline V gene, CDR1 is SEHNR and CDR2 is FQNEAQ (reference sequence). V shed 6 bases and J 0 bases; nucleotides not matched to a gene: 4. The CDR3 has 15 amino acids. The CDR3 sequence is CASRKTGGSYNEQFF. CDR3 in DNA: TGTGCCAGCAGAAAAACAGGGGGCTCCTACAATGAGCAGTTCTTC.

The genes are TRBV6-6 and TRBJ2-7, with TRBD2 as a possible D gene (6 bases). CDR1 and CDR2 (germline): MNHNY, SVGAGI (reference sequence). This CDR3 spans 15 amino acids. V lost 0 bases and J 0 bases, leaving 9 bases between the germline ends. CDR3 bases: TGTGCCAGCAGTTACTCTCGGGGGAGCTCCTACGAGCAGTACTTC. Translating gives CASSYSRGSSYEQYF.

About this clone itself: Within the sample, other DNA sequences also encode this same CDR3. This chain connects TRBV6-5 to TRBJ1-2; a weak D match, TRBD1 (5 bases). Looked up from germline, CDR1 is MNHEY and CDR2 is SVGAGI. V was trimmed by 0 bases and J by 0 bases, leaving 8 bases between them. This CDR3 is 15 amino acids long. Here the CDR3 DNA reads TGTGCCAGCAGTTACTCAGGGGCCGCTAACTATGGCTACACCTTC. Translating gives CASSYSGAANYGYTF.

The chain joins TRBV9 to TRBJ2-3, with 7 bases identical to TRBD2. The CDR3 runs to 17 residues. After removal of 4 bases from V and 2 bases from J, the junction contained 13 bases not matched to a gene. Germline V lookup: CDR1 SGDLS, CDR2 YYNGEE. This CDR3 reads CASSSLSGTTSTDTQYF. Written as DNA, the CDR3 is TGTGCCAGCAGCTCCCTGAGCGGGACGACTTCCACAGATACGCAGTATTTT.

V gene TRBV6-5 combines with J gene TRBJ1-4; perhaps TRBD1 as D (5 bases). CDR1 is MNHEY and CDR2 is SVGAGI in the germline V gene. Trimming took 6 bases from V and 0 from J, leaving 11 bases between them. The length of the CDR3 is 15 residues. The CDR3 DNA follows: TGTGCCAGCAGGCGCAGGGCTGCAACTAATGAAAAACTGTTTTTT. Its translation: CASRRRAATNEKLFF.